This TCR beta chain was sequenced for a study of blood T cell repertoires in COVID-19 (dated by TCRdb to between 2020 and 2021). The study in broad terms: Samples from collaborators originated in the United States, Italy and Spain and spanned both the acute and convalescent phases of COVID-19. The prospective study material was composed of cDNA or gDNA derived from T cells, B-cell-depleted T cells, or PBMCs. The dataset comprised deeply sampled blood TCRbeta repertoires from subjects exposed to, actively infected with, or recovered from COVID-19. A freely available public database, intended as a resource for researchers studying the immune response to SARS-CoV-2, is where the repertoires were released. The samples were drawn from two sources: the first 160 participants of the ongoing ImmuneRACE study, and 1,254 subjects contributed by 6 global collaborators. Nearly every sample came with metadata listing a de-identified subject ID, COVID-19 status, age in years and sex. Where available, HLA class I and class II types were taken from metadata supplied by the sample provider and were not determined by assay-based typing.

With regard to this clone: The antigen it recognizes is unknown. Base qualities are not provided; no much larger clone lies one nucleotide away.

For CDR1 and CDR2, the germline V gene lists KGHSH and LQKENI. At the junction V is shortened by 3 bases and J by 1 base, with 12 bases in between. Reading from cysteine to phenylalanine, the CDR3 counts 15 amino acids. Here the CDR3 DNA is all that survives: 45 bases in frame from base 1. TCRbeta CDR3 regions were amplified from genomic DNA using the immunoSEQ Assay, a bias-controlled multiplex PCR. As for the authors' bioinformatics: The number of nucleated cells in each sample was estimated from the amplification of reference gene primers within the assay. To quantify the absolute abundance of each unique TCRbeta CDR3 rearrangement, sequence reads were collapsed and filtered. Productive Simpson clonality was computed per sample as the square root of Simpson's diversity index over productive rearrangements. TCRdb carries this immuneACCESS record with in-frame sequences only. Its versions omit some clonotypes, under half of them owing to an unresolved V gene in the studies checked, with the rest unexplained. The V and J calls and the clone size are those of that table, but D and trimming were determined from the DNA. The sample data list roughly 130,000 clones, and approximately 84% of these were observed just once. The ten largest make up around 3.7% of the sample.

Enrolling through a virtual design, the prospective study's participants ranged in age from roughly 18 to 90 years and lived across around 25 United States geographic areas. To assign participants to cohorts, the prospective study relied on clinical history that participants themselves reported in a screening survey and a study questionnaire. In the prospective study, whole blood, serum and a nasopharyngeal or oropharyngeal swab were collected from each participant by mobile phlebotomists. Additional blood draws and questionnaires over an approximately 2-month period could optionally be provided by prospective study participants. Before DNA extraction, blood samples from the prospective study were shipped at room temperature or frozen. Study-wide conclusions, independent of this receptor: The amount of clinical and demographic metadata varied by source and participant and was provided uncurated.

This clonotype was obtained from a woman in her 50s with acute COVID-19. Sequenced input: PBMCs or T cells enriched from blood (not recorded which). The chain is made from TRBV18 and TRBJ1-1, and TRBD1 may be the D gene, going by 6 matching bases. The CDR3: CASSPQTGTNTEAFF. The sequenced DNA is TGTGCCAGCTCACCGCAGACAGGAACGAACACTGAAGCTTTCTTT.